These 15 T cell receptor beta chains were sequenced from one sample in a study of human T cells and chemical hapten exposure. Indicated time point: patch test 1, 2 weeks after DPC sensitization. As for treatment: therapeutic diphenylcyclopropenone sensitization with weekly scalp DPC. One entry per CDR3 protein results from TCRdb running MiXCR on the RACE reads. The repertoire includes 45,000 to 60,000 distinct CDR3 sequences, 9.3% of them detected once, and 10% to 15% sits in the top ten. Material: whole blood, obtained in connection with sensitization to the hapten diphenylcyclopropenone (DPC). These receptors came from a woman in her forties with alopecia areata. Some clones in this sample may be carry-over from other donors' samples.

This clonotype has a handful of counts. This chain connects TRBV3-1 to TRBJ2-3; 11 positions agree with TRBD2. J was trimmed by 8 bases and V by 3 bases; bases with no gene match: 7. The CDR3 has 15 amino acids. The germline V gene has CDR1 LGHDT and CDR2 YNNKEL (reference sequence). CDR3 sequence (DNA): TGTGCCAGCAGCCAGGGCCTAGCGGGGGGCTCTACGCAGTATTTT. Translated, it gives CASSQGLAGGSTQYF.

V and J are TRBV12-3 or TRBV12-4 and TRBJ2-3; perhaps TRBD1 as D (5 bases). The CDR3 has 15 residues. The ends were cut back, 8 bases at V and 0 bases at J, with 15 bases in the middle. Here the CDR3 DNA reads TGTGCCAGCCCTCCCGAAGGGGAAAGCACAGATACGCAGTATTTT. Translation gives CASPPEGESTDTQYF.

The sample holds a few counts of this clonotype. The V and J genes are TRBV2 and TRBJ2-3; the D call may be TRBD1 or TRBD2 (5 bases each). The CDR3 has 16 residues. Germline V gene data show CDR1 as SNHLY and CDR2 as FYNNEI. V lost 6 bases and J 3 bases, leaving 19 bases between the germline ends. Here the CDR3 reads CASSPTGARGTDTQYF. The DNA of the CDR3 is TGTGCCAGCAGCCCGACCGGGGCCCGAGGGACAGATACGCAGTATTTT.

The chain combines TRBV5-1 with TRBJ1-2; D possibly corresponds to TRBD1 (5 bases). The germline V gene has CDR1 SGHRS and CDR2 YFSETQ. Trimming took off 4 bases at V and 3 bases at J, with 16 bases between the two ends. The CDR3 has 15 residues. For the CDR3, the DNA is TGCGCCAGCAGCATCGGAGGGGTCTCGGACTATGGCTACACCTTC. This gives the protein CASSIGGVSDYGYTF.

This clonotype was detected only a few times. The chain carries TRBV15 and TRBJ2-1; a weak D match, TRBD2 (5 bases). Germline lookup yields CDR1 LNHNV and CDR2 YYDKDF (reference sequence). The CDR3 contains 17 residues. V was pared by 2 bases and J by 0 bases, with 14 bases between. DNA for the CDR3: TGTGCCACCAGCAGAAAATCACTAGGAACCTCCTACAATGAGCAGTTCTTC. Translated: CATSRKSLGTSYNEQFF.

This clonotype was observed many times. The chain links TRBV4-3 to TRBJ2-6, with D perhaps TRBD1 (6 bases). Germline assignment: CDR1 LGHNA and CDR2 YSLEER. V lost 2 bases and J lost 0, with 14 bases in between. This CDR3 contains 18 residues. CDR3 coding DNA: TGCGCCAGCAGCCAACGTACAGGGCGCAGCTCTGGGGCCAACGTCCTGACTTTC. Its translation is CASSQRTGRSSGANVLTF.

Many counts were recorded for this clonotype. V is TRBV6-2 or TRBV6-3 and J is TRBJ2-3; D unresolved. V was shortened by 6 bases and J by 4 bases, with 14 bases between the two germline ends. CDR1 MNHEY and CDR2 SVGEGT come from the germline V gene. CDR3 length: 14 residues. Here the CDR3 reads CASRSTRGADTQYF. For the CDR3, the DNA is TGTGCCAGCAGATCTACCCGAGGCGCAGATACGCAGTATTTT.

This clonotype came up a few times. The J gene is TRBJ2-5, the V gene TRBV25-1, with 8 bases fitting TRBD1. V lost 6 bases, J lost 7 bases, and 4 bases stayed unmatched. The CDR3 contains 12 residues. Per germline, CDR1 MGHDK and CDR2 SYGVNS. The CDR3 sequence is CASSGQGGTQYF. In DNA form, the CDR3 reads TGTGCCAGCAGCGGACAGGGTGGGACCCAGTACTTC.

This clonotype has a handful of counts. The chain recombines TRBV18 with TRBJ2-5; TRBD2 agrees at 7 bases. Per the germline V gene, CDR1 is KGHSH and CDR2 is LQKENI. J gave up 2 bases and V 6 bases, and 9 bases lay outside the gene matches. The CDR3 extends over 15 amino acids. The CDR3 loop is CASSGRAGRQETQYF. DNA of the CDR3: TGTGCCAGCTCGGGAAGAGCGGGGAGGCAAGAGACCCAGTACTTC.

This clonotype was counted at least ten times. The chain uses TRBV18 and TRBJ1-2; 8 nucleotides agree with TRBD1. CDR1 and CDR2 from the germline V gene are KGHSH and LQKENI. J lost 4 bases, V lost 3 bases, and 4 bases had no gene match. The CDR3 spans 14 residues. CDR3 protein: CASSPSGTGYGYTF. DNA for the CDR3: TGTGCCAGCTCACCCTCCGGGACAGGCTATGGCTACACCTTC.

This clonotype was detected ten times or more. The chain employs TRBV13 and TRBJ1-1; D is unresolved. The germline V gene has CDR1 PRHDT and CDR2 FYEKMQ (reference sequence). The CDR3 length is 14 residues. V dropped 4 bases and J dropped 1 base, with 10 bases sitting between them. CDR3 sequence reads: CASSSGRGNTEAFF. CDR3 bases: TGTGCCAGCAGCTCAGGCAGAGGGAACACTGAAGCTTTCTTT.

DNA for the CDR3: TGCGCCAGCAGTCCCCGAGCGGGACAGCTCAGAAATGAGCAGTTCTTC. This sequence encodes CASSPRAGQLRNEQFF. This chain uses TRBV5-1 with TRBJ2-1; possibly TRBD1 or TRBD2 for D (7 bases each). CDR1 and CDR2 from the germline V gene are SGHRS and YFSETQ. Trimming removed 5 bases from V and 7 bases from J, with 22 bases in between. The CDR3 is made up of 16 amino acids.

V gene TRBV29-1 combines with J gene TRBJ2-1, with a weak D call TRBD1 (6 bases). Germline CDR1 SQVTM, CDR2 ANQGSEA. The V end was cut by 8 bases, the J end by 3 bases, with 14 bases between. CDR3 length: 13 amino acids. CDR3 DNA sequence: TGCAGCTCATCTTGGGACAACTACAATGAGCAGTTCTTC. Translation: CSSSWDNYNEQFF.

The chain has TRBV7-9 and TRBJ2-3, with 13 positions matching TRBD2. The V and J ends lost 5 bases and 4 bases, in that order; junction bases with no gene match: 3. The germline CDR1 and CDR2 sequences are SEHNR and FQNEAQ (reference sequence). The CDR3 contains 15 residues. CDR3 sequence reads: CASSKGLAGSDTQYF. CDR3 bases: TGTGCCAGCAGCAAGGGACTAGCGGGGTCAGATACGCAGTATTTT.

This clonotype was detected ten times or more. The CDR3 loop reads CASSQDGPQVGTDTQYF. In nucleotides, the CDR3 is TGCGCCAGCAGCCAAGACGGACCCCAGGTTGGCACAGATACGCAGTATTTT. This chain connects TRBV4-1 to TRBJ2-3; D ambiguous. Germline V lookup: CDR1 MGHRA, CDR2 YSYEKL. The CDR3 has 17 residues. V was pared by 0 bases and J by 1 base, with 14 bases between.